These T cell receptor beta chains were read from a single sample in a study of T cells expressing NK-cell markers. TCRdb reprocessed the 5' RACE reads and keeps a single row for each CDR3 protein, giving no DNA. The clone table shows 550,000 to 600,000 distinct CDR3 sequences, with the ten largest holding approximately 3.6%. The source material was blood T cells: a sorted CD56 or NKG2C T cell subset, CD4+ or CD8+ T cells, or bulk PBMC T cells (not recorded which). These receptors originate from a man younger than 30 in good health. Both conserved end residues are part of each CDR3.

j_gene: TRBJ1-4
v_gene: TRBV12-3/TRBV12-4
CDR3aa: CASSLAGQALEKLFF

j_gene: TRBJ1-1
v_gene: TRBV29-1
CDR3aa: CSVGKTGGNTEAFF

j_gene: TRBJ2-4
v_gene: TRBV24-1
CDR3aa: CATSVNRLAKNIQYF

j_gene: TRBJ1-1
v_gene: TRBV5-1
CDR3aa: CASSYRGEDEAFF

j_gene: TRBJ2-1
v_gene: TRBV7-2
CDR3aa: CASSLGLLAAYNEQFF

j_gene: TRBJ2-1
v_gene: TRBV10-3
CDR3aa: CAITSDRDHNEQFF

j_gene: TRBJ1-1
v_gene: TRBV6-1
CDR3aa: CASNRGDTEAFF

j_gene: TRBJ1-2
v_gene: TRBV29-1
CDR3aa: CSVAGTLVYGYTF

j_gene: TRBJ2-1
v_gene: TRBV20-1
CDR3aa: CSAMGTSGGNYNEQFF

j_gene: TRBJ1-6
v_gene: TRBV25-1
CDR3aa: CASSEQGVSPLHF

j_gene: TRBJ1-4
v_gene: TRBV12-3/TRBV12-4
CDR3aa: CASRQSTNEKLFF

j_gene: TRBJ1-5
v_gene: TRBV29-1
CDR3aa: CSAEGAGGGPQHF

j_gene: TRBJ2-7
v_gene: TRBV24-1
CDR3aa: CATSDSSGSLHEQYF

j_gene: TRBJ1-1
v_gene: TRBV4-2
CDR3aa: CASSPNARGTTEAFF

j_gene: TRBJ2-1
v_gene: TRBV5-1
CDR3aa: CASNLANGNEQFF

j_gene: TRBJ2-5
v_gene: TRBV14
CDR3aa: CASSQEGYQETQYF

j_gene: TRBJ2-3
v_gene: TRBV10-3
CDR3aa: CAITRDLLAGSTDTQYF

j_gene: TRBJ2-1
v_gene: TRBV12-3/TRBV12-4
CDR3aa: CASRATVWGSYNEQFF

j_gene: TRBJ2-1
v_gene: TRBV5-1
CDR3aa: CASSLETGVMYNEQFF

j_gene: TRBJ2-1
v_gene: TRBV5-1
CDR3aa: CASSLDADRANEQFF

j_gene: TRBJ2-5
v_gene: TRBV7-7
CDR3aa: CASSRTRGRVRGETQYF

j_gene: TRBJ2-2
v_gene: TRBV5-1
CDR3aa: CASSPQGSTGELFF

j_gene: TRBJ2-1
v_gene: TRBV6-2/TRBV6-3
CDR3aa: CASSPRLASGNEQFF

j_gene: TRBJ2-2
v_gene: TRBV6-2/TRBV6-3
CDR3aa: CASTLTSGRVNTGELFF

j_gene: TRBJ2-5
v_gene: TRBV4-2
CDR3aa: CASSQVRQRERGETQYF

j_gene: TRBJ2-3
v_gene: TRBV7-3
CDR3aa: CASSLTFHTDTQYF

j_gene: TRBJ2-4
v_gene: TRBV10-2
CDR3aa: CARGQGKNIQYF

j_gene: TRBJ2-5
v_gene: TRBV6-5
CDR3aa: CASSYWGGGRQETQYF

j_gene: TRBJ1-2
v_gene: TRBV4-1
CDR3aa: CASSQVTENYGYTF

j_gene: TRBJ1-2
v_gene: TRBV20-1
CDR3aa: CSASEVLGGGYGYTF

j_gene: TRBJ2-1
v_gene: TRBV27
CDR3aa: CASSPRPSGTGLYNEQFF

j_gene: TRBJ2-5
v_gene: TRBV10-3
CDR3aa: CAISEPGLAGARETQYF

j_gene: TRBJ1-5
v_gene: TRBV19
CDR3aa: CASSADSFSNQPQHF

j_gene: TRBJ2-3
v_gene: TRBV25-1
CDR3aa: CASSRVAGATDTQYF

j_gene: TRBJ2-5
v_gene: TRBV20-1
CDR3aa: CSATQGLRETQYF